Below, 13 T cell receptor beta chains from the same sample are listed, as sequenced in a study of T cells after posttransplantation cyclophosphamide. Profiling relied on immunoSEQ multiplex PCR, and the TCRdb table lists in-frame clones only, not all of them. This sample comprises 30,000 to 35,000 clones, none seen once only. The sample consisted of PBMCs. These receptors were taken from a woman between 45 and 65 years old in good health and a related stem cell transplant donor.

This clone turned up a few times. The V gene is TRBV12-3 or TRBV12-4, the J gene TRBJ1-5; weak D call: TRBD1 (6 bases). The CDR3 covers 15 residues. The V gene lost 3 bases and the J gene lost 1 base, with 10 bases spanning the gap. The chain's CDR3 is CASSLTGLSNQPQHF. The CDR3 DNA reads as TGTGCCAGCAGTTTGACAGGTCTGAGCAATCAGCCCCAGCATTTT.

This clone was seen at least ten times. The rearrangement joins TRBV11-2 to TRBJ2-3, with no clear D. Germline V gene lookup returns CDR1 SGHAT and CDR2 FQNNGV. The CDR3 is 11 amino acids. With 5 bases removed from V and 5 bases from J, the gap between germline ends came to 5 bases. The CDR3 spells CASSRGDTQYF. DNA for the CDR3: TGTGCCAGCAGCCGAGGAGATACGCAGTATTTT.

This clone was counted at least ten times. In nucleotides, the CDR3 is TGTGCCAGCAGTTTGGTAGCGGCCAATGAGCAGTTCTTC. Amino acids: CASSLVAANEQFF. V and J are TRBV27 and TRBJ2-1; possibly TRBD2 for D (6 bases). Looked up from germline, CDR1 is MNHEY and CDR2 is SMNVEV (reference sequence). This CDR3 has 13 amino acids. Trimming stripped 3 bases from V and 6 bases from J, with 9 bases between.

The table lists this clone with many counts. The chain joins TRBV27 to TRBJ1-2; TRBD1 matches 8 bases. Germline V gives CDR1 MNHEY, CDR2 SMNVEV (reference sequence). Unmatched junction bases numbered 6, after V lost 5 bases and J lost 4 bases. The CDR3 runs 14 residues. DNA for the CDR3: TGTGCCAGCAGTGACCGACAGGGGATCTATGGCTACACCTTC. Its translation is CASSDRQGIYGYTF.

This clone was found many times. The chain carries TRBV29-1 and TRBJ2-7; 9 bases match TRBD1. This CDR3 has 14 residues. The junction had 7 bases not matched to a gene; V was cut back by 4 bases and J by 3 bases. The germline V gene has CDR1 SQVTM and CDR2 ANQGSEA. CDR3 amino acids: CSVGRDRDRYEQYF. The CDR3 DNA sequence: TGCAGCGTTGGCCGGGACAGGGACCGCTACGAGCAGTACTTC.

This clone occurred many times. The chain links TRBV7-2 to TRBJ2-7, with 7 positions matching TRBD1. The CDR3 extends over 12 amino acids. The V segment lost 5 bases and the J segment 2 bases; nucleotides outside the gene matches: 0. Germline CDR1 and CDR2: SGHTA and FQGNSA. CDR3 amino acids: CASSTGAYEQYF. Written as DNA, the CDR3 is TGTGCCAGCAGCACAGGGGCCTACGAGCAGTACTTC.

In this sample, this clone turned up many times. The rearrangement joins TRBV2 to TRBJ2-1; D may be TRBD2 (6 bases). The germline CDR1 and CDR2 sequences are SNHLY and FYNNEI. Deletions cut 4 bases from V and 6 bases from J, with 16 bases between. The CDR3 has 15 residues. The CDR3 DNA sequence: TGTGCCAGCAGTGGTTGGAGGGGTGGTTTCAATGAGCAGTTCTTC. It specifies CASSGWRGGFNEQFF.

This clone was detected many times. The chain uses TRBV5-1 and TRBJ2-5, with 7 bases matching TRBD1. After removal of 0 bases from V and 3 bases from J, the junction contained 5 bases not matched to a gene. The CDR3 totals 15 residues. Germline CDR1 and CDR2: SGHRS and YFSETQ. In DNA form, the CDR3 reads TGCGCCAGCAGCTTGGTGGGACAGATTAAAGAGACCCAGTACTTC. Its protein product is CASSLVGQIKETQYF.

This clone came up many times. J is TRBJ2-2 and V is TRBV10-3; 7 bases line up with TRBD2. With V trimmed by 10 bases and J by 1 base, 3 bases remained unmatched. Germline CDR1 and CDR2: ENHRY and SYGVKD. The CDR3 covers 13 residues. CDR3 residues: CATLAENTGELFF. CDR3 nucleotides: TGTGCCACGCTAGCGGAGAACACCGGGGAGCTGTTTTTT.

There are many counts of this clone. This chain links TRBV29-1 with TRBJ2-2; 7 bases are shared with TRBD1. The CDR3 extends over 13 amino acids. J was trimmed by 5 bases and V by 7 bases; bases with no gene match: 7. Germline V gene sequence: CDR1 SQVTM, CDR2 ANQGSEA. CDR3 nucleotides: TGCAGCGCGACAGGGTTGATAACCGGGGAGCTGTTTTTT. Translation gives CSATGLITGELFF.

In its sample, this clone is large. The rearrangement links TRBV7-7 to TRBJ2-7, with TRBD1 as a possible D gene (5 bases). The CDR3 loop spans 14 amino acids. V was cut by 1 base and J by 2 bases, with 9 bases left in between. Germline lookup yields CDR1 SSHAT and CDR2 FNYEAQ (reference sequence). The CDR3 DNA follows: TGTGCCAGCAGCTTAGAGCCAGGGCCCTACGAGCAGTACTTC. It is translated as CASSLEPGPYEQYF.

This sequence joins TRBV6-2 or TRBV6-3 and TRBJ1-1, with 8 bases identical to TRBD1. CDR1 is MNHEY, CDR2 SVGEGT, per germline. This CDR3 is built from 15 residues. Trimming at V came to 4 bases and at J to 1 base, leaving 5 bases not matched to a gene. CDR3 DNA sequence: TGTGCCAGCAGTTCGCGGACAGGGAGGAACACTGAAGCTTTCTTT. Translation gives CASSSRTGRNTEAFF.

This clone has a count of ten or more. The germline gene is not matched at one end of the junction; a read error may be the cause. This chain connects TRBV19 to TRBJ2-7; 7 nucleotides align to TRBD1. The CDR3 spans 12 residues. CDR1 is LNHDA, CDR2 SQIVND, per germline (reference sequence). CDR3 residues: CASSSGPGQFEF. The CDR3 coding sequence is TGTGCCAGTAGTTCAGGCCCGGGACAGTTCGAGTTC. Full variable domain (outside the CDR3, taken from reference TRBV19 and TRBJ2-7): DGGITQSPKYLFRKEGQNVTLSCEQNLNHDAMYWYRQDPGQGLRLIYYSQIVNDFQKGDIAEGYSVSREKKESFPLTVTSAQKNPTAFYLCASSSGPGQFEFGPGTRLTVT.